This passage covers 28 T cell receptor beta chains from one sample sequenced in a study of blood T cell repertoires in COVID-19. TCRdb's copy holds only in-frame clones and misses some; the assay was immunoSEQ multiplex PCR. The sample comprises about 300,000 clones, around 88% of which are singletons, and 1.6% rests with the top ten. Sequences were obtained from peripheral blood. The source is a woman in her twenties or thirties with COVID-19, enrolled during active disease.

The gene calls are TRBV4-2 and TRBJ1-2; TRBD1 is a possible D gene (6 bases). CDR1 and CDR2 from the germline V gene are LGHNA and YNFKEQ. The ends were cut back, 0 bases at V and 1 base at J, with 12 bases in the middle. This CDR3 spans 16 amino acids. Here the CDR3 reads CASSQESGVFNYGYTF. Written as DNA, the CDR3 is TGTGCCAGCAGCCAAGAATCAGGGGTTTTTAACTATGGCTACACCTTC.

This clone was counted a single time. The chain is built from TRBV3-1 (or the pseudogene TRBV3-2) and TRBJ1-1, with D unclear. Trimming stripped 3 bases from V and 2 bases from J, with 13 bases between. The CDR3 totals 15 residues. Per germline, CDR1 LGHDT and CDR2 YNNKEL (reference sequence). The CDR3 nucleotides are TGTGCCAGCAGCCAGTACAGCCCTCGTAACACTGAAGCTTTCTTT. The encoded protein is CASSQYSPRNTEAFF.

The rearrangement uses TRBV2 and TRBJ1-6, with D tentatively TRBD1 (5 bases). V lost 7 bases and J lost 14, with 21 bases in between. Germline V lookup: CDR1 SNHLY, CDR2 FYNNEI. The CDR3 is 14 residues long. CDR3 sequence: CASTLGGSHLALHF. The CDR3 DNA reads as TGTGCCAGCACTCTGGGGGGTTCCCATTTAGCCCTCCACTTT.

The chain carries TRBV25-1 and TRBJ2-1; 7 bases are shared with TRBD2. The CDR3 covers 16 residues. The ends lost 4 bases at V and 4 bases at J; junction bases unmatched: 10. Germline loops: CDR1 MGHDK, CDR2 SYGVNS. CDR3 DNA sequence: TGTGCCAGCAGTGCCCCCTTAACGGGGGGATACAATGAGCAGTTCTTC. Its translation is CASSAPLTGGYNEQFF. Supplemented by reference TRBV25-1 and TRBJ2-1, the full variable domain reads EADIYQTPRYLVIGTGKKITLECSQTMGHDKMYWYQQDPGMELHLIHYSYGVNSTEKGDLSSESTVSRIRTEHFPLTLESARPSHTSQYLCASSAPLTGGYNEQFFGPGTRLTVL.

The chain has TRBV7-2 and TRBJ2-7; 9 bases line up with TRBD1. Germline V gene lookup returns CDR1 SGHTA and CDR2 FQGNSA. Trimming removed 3 bases from V and 4 bases from J; junction bases left unmatched: 7. The CDR3 consists of 15 residues. The CDR3 region is CASSFGTGTEYEQYV. The CDR3 nucleotides read TGTGCCAGCAGCTTCGGGACAGGGACGGAATACGAGCAGTACGTC.

J is TRBJ1-2 and V is TRBV19; 9 bases are shared with TRBD1. Unmatched junction bases numbered 8, after V lost 5 bases and J lost 7 bases. Germline loops: CDR1 LNHDA, CDR2 SQIVND (reference sequence). CDR3 size: 14 residues. The CDR3: CASSFRTGAGGYTF. CDR3 nucleotides: TGTGCCAGTAGTTTTCGGACAGGGGCGGGTGGCTACACCTTC.

The chain recombines TRBV2 with TRBJ1-1; tentatively, D is TRBD1 (6 bases). The V gene lost 9 bases and the J gene lost 4 bases, with 9 bases spanning the gap. This CDR3 has 11 amino acids. Per the germline V gene, CDR1 is SNHLY and CDR2 is FYNNEI. The CDR3 coding sequence is TGTGCCAGGGGAGGGGGCACTGAAGCTTTCTTT. This codes for CARGGGTEAFF. Looking up the rest from reference TRBV2 and TRBJ1-1 gives the full variable domain: EPEVTQTPSHQVTQMGQEVILRCVPISNHLYFYWYRQILGQKVEFLVSFYNNEISEKSEIFDDQFSVERPDGSNFTLKIRSTKLEDSAMYFCARGGGTEAFFGQGTRLTVV.

The rearrangement joins TRBV29-1 to TRBJ2-2, with 8 bases matching TRBD2. Germline-derived CDR1 and CDR2 are SQVTM and ANQGSEA. V lost 4 bases to trimming and J lost 1 base; unmatched junction nucleotides: 5. CDR3 length: 15 amino acids. CDR3 loop: CSVVARGENTGELFF. The DNA of the CDR3 is TGCAGCGTTGTCGCGCGGGGGGAGAACACCGGGGAGCTGTTTTTT.

This clone was seen a few times. The chain couples TRBV2 to TRBJ1-2; 10 positions match TRBD1. The CDR3 has 14 amino acids. V lost 4 bases and J lost 5; bases outside the gene matches: 4. Germline-derived CDR1 and CDR2 are SNHLY and FYNNEI. The chain's CDR3 is CASSGGTGEYGYTF. The CDR3, as DNA: TGTGCCAGCAGTGGAGGGACAGGGGAATATGGCTACACCTTC.

The J gene is TRBJ1-3, the V gene TRBV9; 8 bases match TRBD1. This CDR3 is 16 amino acids long. CDR1 and CDR2 from the germline V gene are SGDLS and YYNGEE. V lost 0 bases to trimming and J lost 2 bases; unmatched junction nucleotides: 4. CDR3 in amino acids: CASSVVGRGPGNTIYF. The CDR3 nucleotides are TGTGCCAGCAGCGTAGTGGGCAGGGGGCCTGGAAACACCATATATTTT.

J is TRBJ1-1 and V is TRBV14, with 7 bases matching TRBD1. Per germline, CDR1 SGHDN and CDR2 FVKESK. This CDR3 region has 18 residues. Trimming took 3 bases from V and 0 from J; bases not matched to a gene: 13. The CDR3 loop reads CASSQSLGGGGLNTEAFF. In DNA, the CDR3 is TGTGCCAGCAGCCAGTCCCTCGGAGGAGGGGGCTTGAACACTGAAGCTTTCTTT.

The genes are TRBV4-3 and TRBJ1-1, with D perhaps matching TRBD1 (5 bases). The germline V gene encodes CDR1 LGHNA and CDR2 YSLEER. Trimming took off 3 bases at V and 4 bases at J, with 18 bases between the two ends. This CDR3 is built from 16 residues. The CDR3 bases are TGCGCCAGCAGCCACCTAGGGAAGGGGCTGGCCACTGAAGCTTTCTTT. The encoded protein is CASSHLGKGLATEAFF.

The rearrangement links TRBV15 to TRBJ2-2; a weak D match, TRBD1 (6 bases). V was shortened by 2 bases and J by 4 bases, with 17 bases between the two germline ends. The germline gives CDR1 LNHNV, CDR2 YYDKDF (reference sequence). The CDR3 extends over 17 amino acids. The CDR3: CATSRPLVTGFTGELFF. The DNA for the CDR3 is TGTGCCACCAGCAGACCCCTGGTTACAGGGTTCACCGGGGAGCTGTTTTTT. The whole variable domain, remainder taken from reference TRBV15 and TRBJ2-2, is DAMVIQNPRYQVTQFGKPVTLSCSQTLNHNVMYWYQQKSSQAPKLLFHYYDKDFNNEADTPDNFQSRRPNTSFCFLDIRSPGLGDTAMYLCATSRPLVTGFTGELFFGEGSRLTVL.

The chain has TRBV4-2 and TRBJ2-3, with D perhaps TRBD2 (6 bases). Germline V gene sequence: CDR1 LGHNA, CDR2 YNFKEQ. V was shortened by 3 bases and J by 1 base, with 14 bases between the two germline ends. The CDR3 runs 16 residues. CDR3 nucleotides: TGTGCCAGCAGCCAGGATTTGGCTAGCGGCACAGATACGCAGTATTTT. It translates to CASSQDLASGTDTQYF.

V usage is TRBV18 and J usage is TRBJ2-1; TRBD2 agrees at 8 bases. With V trimmed by 3 bases and J by 7 bases, 5 bases remained unmatched. The germline gives CDR1 KGHSH, CDR2 LQKENI. The CDR3 extends over 14 amino acids. CDR3 bases: TGTGCCAGCTCACCTAGGACGGGAGGGAATGAGCAGTTCTTC. Its protein product is CASSPRTGGNEQFF.

The chain combines TRBV11-2 with TRBJ2-2; unclear D gene. CDR1 and CDR2 (germline): SGHAT, FQNNGV. Trimming stripped 5 bases from V and 2 bases from J, with 9 bases between. The CDR3 totals 14 residues. CDR3 DNA: TGTGCCAGCAGCCTTTACTTTAACACCGGGGAGCTGTTTTTT. As protein: CASSLYFNTGELFF. The full variable domain, with the rest looked up from reference TRBV11-2 and TRBJ2-2, is EAGVAQSPRYKIIEKRQSVAFWCNPISGHATLYWYQQILGQGPKLLIQFQNNGVVDDSQLPKDRFSAERLKGVDSTLKIQPAKLEDSAVYLCASSLYFNTGELFFGEGSRLTVL.

This chain uses TRBV29-1 with TRBJ1-1; D is unresolved. The germline V gene encodes CDR1 SQVTM and CDR2 ANQGSEA. Trimming shortened V by 5 bases and J by 1 base, and 8 bases separated the two germline ends. The CDR3 spans 12 residues. CDR3 region: CSVCRWNTEAFF. The DNA of the CDR3 is TGCAGCGTTTGTAGATGGAACACTGAAGCTTTCTTT.

J is TRBJ1-1 and V is TRBV6-5; possibly TRBD1 for D (6 bases). V gave up 2 bases and J gave up 5 bases, with 9 bases separating them. Germline V gives CDR1 MNHEY, CDR2 SVGAGI. The CDR3 contains 13 residues. The CDR3 region has the DNA TGTGCCAGCAGTTACCCCGGGACAACTGAAGCTTTCTTT. This encodes CASSYPGTTEAFF.

The DNA of the CDR3 is TGTGCCAGCAGCCAAGGGCGGAACAATCAGCCCCAGCATTTT. It encodes CASSQGRNNQPQHF. J is TRBJ1-5 and V is TRBV3-1 (or the pseudogene TRBV3-2); D remains ambiguous. CDR1 and CDR2 (germline): LGHDT, YNNKEL (reference sequence). This CDR3 spans 14 amino acids. V shed 1 base and J shed 3 bases, with 7 bases lying between them.

The rearrangement uses TRBV18 and TRBJ1-1, with D possibly TRBD1 on 6 matching bases. Germline loops: CDR1 KGHSH, CDR2 LQKENI. Trimming left V 5 bases short and J 4 bases short, with 17 bases between. The CDR3 extends over 15 amino acids. The chain's CDR3 is CASSFDRSYSTEAFF. Here the CDR3 DNA reads TGTGCCAGCTCATTCGACAGGAGTTATTCCACTGAAGCTTTCTTT.

This chain joins TRBV28 and TRBJ1-2; 9 bases align to TRBD1. Trimming at V came to 4 bases and at J to 5 bases, leaving 8 bases not matched to a gene. The CDR3 has 15 amino acids. CDR1 MDHEN and CDR2 SYDVKM come from the germline V gene. The CDR3 loop is CASSSGQGEIYGYTF. Here the CDR3 DNA reads TGTGCCAGCAGTTCGGGACAGGGAGAGATTTATGGCTACACCTTC.

The chain combines TRBV5-1 with TRBJ1-5, with D perhaps matching TRBD1 (6 bases). Germline V CDR1 and CDR2: SGHRS, YFSETQ. Trimming removed 1 base at V and 1 base at J, with 15 bases between. The CDR3 has 17 amino acids. The CDR3 DNA reads as TGCGCCAGCAGCTTGTGGGGGGGCGAAGGCAGCAATCAGCCCCAGCATTTT. This sequence encodes CASSLWGGEGSNQPQHF. Using reference TRBV5-1 and TRBJ1-5 for the parts outside the CDR3, the full variable domain is KAGVTQTPRYLIKTRGQQVTLSCSPISGHRSVSWYQQTPGQGLQFLFEYFSETQRNKGNFPGRFSGRQFSNSRSEMNVSTLELGDSALYLCASSLWGGEGSNQPQHFGDGTRLSIL.

V is TRBV6-5 and J is TRBJ1-6; the D is unclear. The CDR3 covers 15 residues. Germline V gives CDR1 MNHEY, CDR2 SVGAGI. V lost 5 bases and J lost 3, with 11 bases in between. CDR3 sequence reads: CASSPPESYNSPLHF. The CDR3 DNA sequence: TGTGCCAGCAGTCCCCCCGAGAGCTATAATTCACCCCTCCACTTT.

The rearrangement links TRBV6-4 to TRBJ2-7; D is perhaps TRBD2 (5 bases). V gave up 4 bases and J gave up 5 bases, with 15 bases separating them. Per germline, CDR1 MRHNA and CDR2 SNTAGT. This CDR3 region has 14 residues. The CDR3 region has the DNA TGTGCCAGCAGTGCCCCCAAGGGAGCCCACGAGCAGTACTTC. The encoded protein is CASSAPKGAHEQYF.

The chain carries TRBV9 and TRBJ2-4, with 9 positions matching TRBD2. This CDR3 is 16 amino acids long. Losses at the gene ends were 0 bases for V and 6 bases for J; bases not matched to a gene: 7. Germline CDR1 is SGDLS and CDR2 is YYNGEE. Here the CDR3 DNA reads TGTGCCAGCAGCGTAGCCTCCACTAGCGGGTTAAACATTCAGTACTTC. Protein: CASSVASTSGLNIQYF. Looking up the rest from reference TRBV9 and TRBJ2-4 gives the full variable domain: DSGVTQTPKHLITATGQRVTLRCSPRSGDLSVYWYQQSLDQGLQFLIQYYNGEERAKGNILERFSAQQFPDLHSELNLSSLELGDSALYFCASSVASTSGLNIQYFGAGTRLSVL.

The chain carries TRBV6-5 and TRBJ1-1, with D unresolved. The CDR3 length is 13 residues. With 6 bases removed from V and 10 bases from J, the gap between germline ends came to 18 bases. Germline CDR1 MNHEY, CDR2 SVGAGI. The CDR3 loop is CASRPIASGGAFF. DNA of the CDR3: TGTGCCAGCAGACCCATCGCATCCGGAGGAGCTTTCTTT.

As DNA, the CDR3 is TGTGCCAGCAGCCCCGGGACAGGGGTTCGGGAGCAGTACTTC. Amino acids: CASSPGTGVREQYF. The J gene is TRBJ2-7, the V gene TRBV11-2, with 10 bases that match TRBD1. V dropped 5 bases and J dropped 7; count of bases not matched to a gene: 8. This CDR3 is built from 14 residues. Germline CDR1 is SGHAT and CDR2 is FQNNGV.

The CDR3 nucleotides are TGCGCCAGCAGCCAACGCTTTTCGGGAGCGGGGGGGCCAGAAGAGACCCAGTACTTC. As protein: CASSQRFSGAGGPEETQYF. The J gene is TRBJ2-5, the V gene TRBV4-1, with TRBD2 identical over 10 bases. The germline V gene encodes CDR1 MGHRA and CDR2 YSYEKL. The CDR3 totals 19 residues. J was trimmed by 3 bases and V by 2 bases; bases with no gene match: 15.